In this sample, the clone carrying this TCR beta chain turned up a few times. Its antigen is undetermined. Other DNA sequences in this sample translate to the same CDR3. Nominally healthy donors were sampled, though unrecorded immune exposures were likely. 60 Vbeta and 13 Jbeta primers were used in PCR. The table came from immunoSEQ multiplex PCR; TCRdb's copy has only in-frame clones and leaves some out. The table records 120,000 to 150,000 clones, roughly 80% of them present only once. The sample belongs to a study of cytomegalovirus exposure and HLA in healthy donors. CDR1 and CDR2 (germline): MNHNY, SVGAGI (reference sequence). CDR3 length equals 14 residues. The J segment lost 1 base and the V segment lost 5 bases, leaving 2 bases of the junction unmatched. Study findings and constraints: In an earlier analysis, in fewer than 700 donors, most V segments appeared productive either ~90% or ~30% of the time. Investigators reported over 150 TCR beta chains as tied to cytomegalovirus. CMV serostatus stood as the only immune exposure information on hand.

The sample consisted of PBMCs. The sequence derives from a man between 35 and 55 years old in good health and CMV-seronegative. The chain is built from TRBV6-6 and TRBJ1-5; TRBD1 agrees at 7 bases. The CDR3 DNA follows: TGTGCCAGCAGTCGACAGGGAAGCAATCAGCCCCAGCATTTT. Translating it yields CASSRQGSNQPQHF.